This TCR beta chain is drawn from a study of regulatory T cells in long-lasting Graves disease. This sample's time point: newly diagnosed GD, antithyroid drugs for less than 3 months. After RNA was extracted from PBMCs, the TCR library was made from it. Roughly 10-milliliter peripheral blood samples went into EDTA tubes. This CDR3 is 16 amino acids long. Trimming removed 1 base from V and 6 bases from J, with 18 bases in between. Germline loops: CDR1 SGHKS, CDR2 YYEKEE (reference sequence). Sequencing libraries for TCR beta were prepared with iRepertoire HTBI primers and Arm-PCR of CDR3 regions. TCRdb redid the calling of the multiplex PCR reads with MiXCR, one entry per CDR3 protein. Altogether 540,000 or so distinct CDR3 sequences are present, approximately 13% being singletons, with the ten largest covering under 10%. This clonotype was seen at least ten times. A further study also used this sample, focusing on T cells in Graves' hyperthyroidism and ophthalmopathy.

This receptor was taken from a young man with Graves disease. Here the sequenced sample was peripheral blood mononuclear cells (PBMCs), taken at new diagnosis, from a patient treated with antithyroid drugs. This sequence joins TRBV5-5 and TRBJ2-3; D possibly corresponds to TRBD2 (5 bases). The CDR3 reads CASSLSGGGLGDTQYF. The CDR3, as DNA: TGTGCCAGCAGCTTGTCTGGAGGAGGCCTGGGGGATACGCAGTATTTT.